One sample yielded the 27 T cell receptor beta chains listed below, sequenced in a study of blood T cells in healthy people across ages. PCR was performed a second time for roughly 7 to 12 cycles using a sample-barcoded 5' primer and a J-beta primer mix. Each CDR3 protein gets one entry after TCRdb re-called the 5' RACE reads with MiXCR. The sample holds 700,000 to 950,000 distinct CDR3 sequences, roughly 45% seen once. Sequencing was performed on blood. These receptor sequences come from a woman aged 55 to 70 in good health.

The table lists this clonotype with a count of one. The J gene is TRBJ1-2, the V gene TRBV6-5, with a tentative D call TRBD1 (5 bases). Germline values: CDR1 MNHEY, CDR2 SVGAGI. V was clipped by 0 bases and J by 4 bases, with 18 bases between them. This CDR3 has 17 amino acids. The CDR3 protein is CASSYSTGGSGPYGYTF. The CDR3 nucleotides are TGTGCCAGCAGTTACTCGACGGGGGGATCGGGCCCCTATGGCTACACCTTC.

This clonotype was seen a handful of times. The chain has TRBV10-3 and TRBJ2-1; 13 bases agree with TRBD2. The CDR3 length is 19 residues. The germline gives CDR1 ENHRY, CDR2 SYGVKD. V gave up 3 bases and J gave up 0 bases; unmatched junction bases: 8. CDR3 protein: CAISDLRTSGGSSYNEQFF. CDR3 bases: TGTGCCATCAGTGACCTGCGGACTAGCGGGGGTAGCTCCTACAATGAGCAGTTCTTC.

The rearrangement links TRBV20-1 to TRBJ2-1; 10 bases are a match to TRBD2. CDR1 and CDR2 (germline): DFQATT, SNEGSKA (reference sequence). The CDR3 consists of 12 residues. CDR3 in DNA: TGCAGGGGCGGACTAGCGGCTAATGAGCAGTTCTTC. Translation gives CRGGLAANEQFF.

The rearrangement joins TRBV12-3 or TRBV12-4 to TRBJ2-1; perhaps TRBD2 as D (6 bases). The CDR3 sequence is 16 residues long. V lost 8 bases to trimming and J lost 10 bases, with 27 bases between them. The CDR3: CASGNPGLRLGPEQFF. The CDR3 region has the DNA TGTGCCAGCGGCAACCCGGGACTCCGCCTTGGGCCCGAGCAGTTCTTC.

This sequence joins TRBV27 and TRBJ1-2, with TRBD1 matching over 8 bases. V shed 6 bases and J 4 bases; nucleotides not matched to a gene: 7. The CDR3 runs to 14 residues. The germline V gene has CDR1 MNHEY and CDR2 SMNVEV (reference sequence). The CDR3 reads CASRRQGQTYGYTF. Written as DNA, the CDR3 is TGTGCCAGCAGAAGACAGGGGCAGACCTATGGCTACACCTTC.

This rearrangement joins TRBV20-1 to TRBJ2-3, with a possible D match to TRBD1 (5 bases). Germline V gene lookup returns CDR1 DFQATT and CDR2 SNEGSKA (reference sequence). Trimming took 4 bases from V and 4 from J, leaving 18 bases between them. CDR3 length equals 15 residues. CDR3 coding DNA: TGCAGTGCTAAGCCTGGGGCAGACCCCTCAGATACGCAGTATTTT. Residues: CSAKPGADPSDTQYF.

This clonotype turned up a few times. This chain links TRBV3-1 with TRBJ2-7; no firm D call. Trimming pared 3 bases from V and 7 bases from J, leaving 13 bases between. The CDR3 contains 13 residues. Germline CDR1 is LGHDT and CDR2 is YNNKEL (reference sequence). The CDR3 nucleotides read TGTGCCAGCAGCCACGGGCCTGCTCGGGAGCAGTACTTC. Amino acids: CASSHGPAREQYF.

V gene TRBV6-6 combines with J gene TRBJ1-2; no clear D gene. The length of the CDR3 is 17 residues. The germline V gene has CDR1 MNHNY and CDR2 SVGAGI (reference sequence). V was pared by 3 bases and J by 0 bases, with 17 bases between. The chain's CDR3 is CASSYIGSSDANYGYTF. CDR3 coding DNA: TGTGCCAGCAGTTATATCGGCAGCTCCGATGCTAACTATGGCTACACCTTC.

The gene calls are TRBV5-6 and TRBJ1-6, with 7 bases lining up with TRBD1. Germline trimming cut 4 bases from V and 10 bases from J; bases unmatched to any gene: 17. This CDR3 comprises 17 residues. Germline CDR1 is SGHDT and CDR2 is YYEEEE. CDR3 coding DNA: TGTGCCAGCAGCATGGTTTGGCGACAGGGAAAAGGATCACCCCTCCACTTT. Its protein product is CASSMVWRQGKGSPLHF.

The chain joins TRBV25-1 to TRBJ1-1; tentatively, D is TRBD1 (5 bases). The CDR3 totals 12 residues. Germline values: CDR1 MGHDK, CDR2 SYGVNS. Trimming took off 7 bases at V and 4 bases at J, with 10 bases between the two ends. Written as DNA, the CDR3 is TGTGCCAGCACATATGGGGGCACTGAAGCTTTCTTT. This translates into CASTYGGTEAFF.

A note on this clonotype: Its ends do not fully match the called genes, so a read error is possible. DNA of the CDR3: TGTGCCAGCGGCGTACAGACTAGCGGGAGGGAGACCCAGTACTTC. This encodes CASGVQTSGRETQYF. This chain links TRBV9 with TRBJ2-7; 13 nucleotides match TRBD2. The DNA end lines up better with TRBJ2-5; the J call may be wrong. The germline CDR1 and CDR2 sequences are SGDLS and YYNGEE. The CDR3 spans 15 residues.

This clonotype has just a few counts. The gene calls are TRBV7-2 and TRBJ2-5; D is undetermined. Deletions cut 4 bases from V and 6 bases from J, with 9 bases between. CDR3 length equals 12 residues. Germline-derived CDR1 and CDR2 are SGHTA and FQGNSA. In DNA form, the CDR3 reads TGTGCCAGCAGCTCCCTTAGGCAGACCCAGTACTTC. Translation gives CASSSLRQTQYF.

CDR3 nucleotides: TGCGCCAGCAGCTTGGTCGGGGGGGCACAGACCCAGTACTTC. Translation: CASSLVGGAQTQYF. J is TRBJ2-7 and V is TRBV5-1, with 8 bases matching TRBD2. The J call could be wrong; TRBJ2-5 is a better fit for the DNA end. This CDR3 comprises 14 residues. CDR1 and CDR2 (germline): SGHRS, YFSETQ.

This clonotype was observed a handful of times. The CDR3 DNA reads as TGCGCCAGCAGCGACACGGGGCCTGAAGAGGGCTACACCTTC. As protein: CASSDTGPEEGYTF. The V gene is TRBV5-1, the J gene TRBJ1-2, with TRBD1 as a possible D gene (5 bases). V dropped 4 bases and J dropped 8 bases, with 18 bases sitting between them. The CDR3 spans 14 residues. CDR1 is SGHRS, CDR2 YFSETQ, per germline. The whole variable domain, filled in from reference TRBV5-1 and TRBJ1-2, reads KAGVTQTPRYLIKTRGQQVTLSCSPISGHRSVSWYQQTPGQGLQFLFEYFSETQRNKGNFPGRFSGRQFSNSRSEMNVSTLELGDSALYLCASSDTGPEEGYTFGSGTRLTVV.

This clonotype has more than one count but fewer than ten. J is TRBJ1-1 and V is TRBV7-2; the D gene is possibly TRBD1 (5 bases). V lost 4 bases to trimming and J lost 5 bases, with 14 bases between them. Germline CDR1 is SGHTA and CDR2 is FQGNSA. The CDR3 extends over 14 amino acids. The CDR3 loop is CASSWVGAYTEAFF. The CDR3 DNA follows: TGTGCCAGCAGCTGGGTAGGGGCCTATACTGAAGCTTTCTTT.

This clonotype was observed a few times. The CDR3 DNA is TGCAGTGCTAGTGACAGTTACTATGGCTACACCTTC. As protein: CSASDSYYGYTF. V usage is TRBV20-1 and J usage is TRBJ1-2; TRBD1 might be the D (5 bases). CDR1 and CDR2 (germline): DFQATT, SNEGSKA (reference sequence). The CDR3 is 12 amino acids. The V and J ends lost 3 bases and 3 bases respectively, with 8 bases between them.

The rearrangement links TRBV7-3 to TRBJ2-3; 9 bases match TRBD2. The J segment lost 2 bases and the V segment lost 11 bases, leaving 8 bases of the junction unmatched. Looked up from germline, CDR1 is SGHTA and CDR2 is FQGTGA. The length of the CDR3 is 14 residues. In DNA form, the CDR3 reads TGTGCCGGCGGGGGGGGGTCGTACACAGATACGCAGTATTTT. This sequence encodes CAGGGGSYTDTQYF.

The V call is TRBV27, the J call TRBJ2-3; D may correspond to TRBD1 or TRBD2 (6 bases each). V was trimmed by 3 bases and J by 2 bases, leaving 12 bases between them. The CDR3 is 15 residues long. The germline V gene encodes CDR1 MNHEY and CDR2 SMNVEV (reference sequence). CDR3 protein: CASSFPRDNTDTQYF. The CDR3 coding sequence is TGTGCCAGCAGTTTCCCGCGGGACAACACAGATACGCAGTATTTT.

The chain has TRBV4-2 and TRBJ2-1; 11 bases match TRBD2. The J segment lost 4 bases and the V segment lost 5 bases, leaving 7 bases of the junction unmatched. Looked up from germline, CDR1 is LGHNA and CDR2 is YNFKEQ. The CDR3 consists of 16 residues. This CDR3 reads CASSKPLAGAYNEQFF. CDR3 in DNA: TGTGCCAGCAGCAAACCACTAGCGGGAGCTTACAATGAGCAGTTCTTC.

This chain's CDR3 is CASSLGTSWETQYF. CDR3 DNA: TGTGCCAGCAGCCTAGGGACTAGCTGGGAGACCCAGTACTTC. The rearrangement uses TRBV7-2 and TRBJ2-5; 9 bases are a match to TRBD2. The germline gives CDR1 SGHTA, CDR2 FQGNSA. V trimming: 5 bases; J trimming: 5 bases; junction bases outside the gene matches: 6. CDR3 size: 14 residues.

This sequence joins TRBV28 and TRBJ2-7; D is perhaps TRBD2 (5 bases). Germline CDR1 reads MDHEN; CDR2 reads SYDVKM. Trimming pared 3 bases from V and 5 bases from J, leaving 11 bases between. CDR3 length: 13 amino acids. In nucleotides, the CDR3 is TGTGCCAGCAGTTTCGGGATTCCCAACGAGCAGTACTTC. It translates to CASSFGIPNEQYF.

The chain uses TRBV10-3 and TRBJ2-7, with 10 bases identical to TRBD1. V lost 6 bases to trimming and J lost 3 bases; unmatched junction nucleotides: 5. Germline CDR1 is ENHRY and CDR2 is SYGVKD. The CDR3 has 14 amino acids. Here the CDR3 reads CAIRGDRGDYEQYF. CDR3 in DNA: TGTGCCATCAGGGGGGACAGGGGCGACTACGAGCAGTACTTC.

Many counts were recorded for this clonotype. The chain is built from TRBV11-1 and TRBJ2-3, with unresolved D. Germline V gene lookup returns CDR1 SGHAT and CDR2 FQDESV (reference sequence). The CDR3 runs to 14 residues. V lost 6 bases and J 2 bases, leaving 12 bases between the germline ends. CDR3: CASSLLHPTDTQYF. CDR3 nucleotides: TGTGCCAGCAGTCTTCTCCATCCCACAGATACGCAGTATTTT.

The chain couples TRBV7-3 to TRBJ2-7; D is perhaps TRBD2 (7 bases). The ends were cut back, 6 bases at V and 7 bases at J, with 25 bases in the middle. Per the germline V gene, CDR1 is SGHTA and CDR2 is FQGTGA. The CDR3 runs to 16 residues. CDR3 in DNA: TGTGCCAGCAGTTTAGTCAGCGGGGACAACTACAATGAGCAGTACTTC. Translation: CASSLVSGDNYNEQYF.

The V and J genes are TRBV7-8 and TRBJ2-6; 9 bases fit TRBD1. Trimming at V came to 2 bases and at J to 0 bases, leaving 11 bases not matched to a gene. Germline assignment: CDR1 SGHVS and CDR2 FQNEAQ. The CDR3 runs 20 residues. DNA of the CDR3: TGTGCCAGCAGCTTAATGTTCCCGGGACAGGGTTCCTCTGGGGCCAACGTCCTGACTTTC. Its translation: CASSLMFPGQGSSGANVLTF.

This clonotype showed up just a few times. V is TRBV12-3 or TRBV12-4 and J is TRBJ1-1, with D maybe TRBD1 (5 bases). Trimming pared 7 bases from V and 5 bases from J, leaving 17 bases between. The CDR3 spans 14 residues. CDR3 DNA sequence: TGTGCCAGCAAAACCCAGGGATTGGGGACTGAAGCTTTCTTT. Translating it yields CASKTQGLGTEAFF.

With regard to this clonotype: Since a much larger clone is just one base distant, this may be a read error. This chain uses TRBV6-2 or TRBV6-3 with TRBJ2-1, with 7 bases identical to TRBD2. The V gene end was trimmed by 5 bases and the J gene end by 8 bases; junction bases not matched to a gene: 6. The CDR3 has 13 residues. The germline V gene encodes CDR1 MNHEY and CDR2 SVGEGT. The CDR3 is CASSPDGGDEQFF. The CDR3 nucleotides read TGTGCCAGCAGTCCCGATGGGGGGGATGAGCAGTTCTTC.